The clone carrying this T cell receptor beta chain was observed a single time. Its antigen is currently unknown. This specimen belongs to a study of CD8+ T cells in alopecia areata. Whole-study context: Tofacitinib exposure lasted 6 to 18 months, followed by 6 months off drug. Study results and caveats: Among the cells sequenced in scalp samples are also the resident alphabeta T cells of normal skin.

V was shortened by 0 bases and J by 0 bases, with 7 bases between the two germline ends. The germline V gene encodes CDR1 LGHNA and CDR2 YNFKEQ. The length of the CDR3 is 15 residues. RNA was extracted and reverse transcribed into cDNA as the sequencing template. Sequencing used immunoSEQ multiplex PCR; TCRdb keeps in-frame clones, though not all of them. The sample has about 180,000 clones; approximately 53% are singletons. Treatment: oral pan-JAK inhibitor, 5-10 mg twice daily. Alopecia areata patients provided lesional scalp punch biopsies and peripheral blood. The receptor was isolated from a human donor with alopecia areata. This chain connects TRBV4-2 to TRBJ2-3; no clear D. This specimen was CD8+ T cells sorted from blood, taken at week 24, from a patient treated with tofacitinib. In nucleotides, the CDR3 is TGTGCCAGCAGCCAAGAGGCTGTTAGCACAGATACGCAGTATTTT. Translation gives CASSQEAVSTDTQYF.